A single sample is the source of the 20 T cell receptor beta chains below, sequenced in a study of OX40 agonist ivuxolimab in advanced cancers. Libraries came from the immunoSEQ multiplex PCR assay. This immuneACCESS table, as held by TCRdb, lists in-frame sequences with V and J called but not all clones. Of the missing ones, under half trace to an unresolved V gene in checked studies; the others have no known cause. Within this sample are 60,000 to 70,000 clones, with 80% to 90% of them counted one time only. The top ten clones comprise 1.5% to 2% of the sample. Here the sequenced sample was CD4+ or CD8+ T cells sorted from blood, taken in a trial of the OX40 agonist ivuxolimab. The receptor set was obtained from an adult with an advanced solid tumor such as melanoma, head and neck, liver or kidney cancer.

The rearrangement links TRBV18 to TRBJ2-7; 7 nucleotides match TRBD2. Germline trimming cut 3 bases from V and 2 bases from J; bases unmatched to any gene: 10. This CDR3 contains 16 residues. Germline V gives CDR1 KGHSH, CDR2 LQKENI. The CDR3 spells CASSPPGGGTTYEQYF. The CDR3 DNA is TGTGCCAGCTCACCTCCGGGCGGGGGAACCACCTACGAGCAGTACTTC.

V gene TRBV7-2 combines with J gene TRBJ1-3; D is ambiguous. Trimming left V 5 bases short and J 4 bases short, with 9 bases between. This CDR3 comprises 13 residues. The germline V gene encodes CDR1 SGHTA and CDR2 FQGNSA. The CDR3 loop reads CASSEGAGNTIYF. In DNA form, the CDR3 reads TGTGCCAGCAGCGAAGGCGCCGGAAACACCATATATTTT.

This rearrangement joins TRBV19 to TRBJ1-1; D remains unclear. The CDR3 loop spans 13 amino acids. Germline V gene lookup returns CDR1 LNHDA and CDR2 SQIVND (reference sequence). Trimming took 9 bases from V and 4 from J, leaving 15 bases between them. The CDR3 sequence is CASTLLSSTEAFF. CDR3 DNA: TGTGCCAGCACCCTTCTATCTAGCACTGAAGCTTTCTTT.

CDR3 nucleotides: TGTGCCAGCAGCTTTGGAGTTCGCATTTCGGAGACCCAGTACTTC. Translation gives CASSFGVRISETQYF. This chain links TRBV11-2 with TRBJ2-5; no clear D gene. CDR1 and CDR2 from the germline V gene are SGHAT and FQNNGV. V shed 3 bases and J shed 5 bases, with 16 bases lying between them. The CDR3 has 15 amino acids.

V and J are TRBV7-2 and TRBJ1-1; no definite D call. The V end lost 3 bases, the J end lost 0 bases, and 8 bases lay between the germline ends. The CDR3 is 14 amino acids. The V gene's germline CDR1 is SGHTA and CDR2 FQGNSA. The CDR3 spells CASSFSGVNTEAFF. The CDR3 DNA reads TGTGCCAGCAGCTTTTCCGGCGTGAACACTGAAGCTTTCTTT.

In this sample, this clone turned up a few times. The gene calls are TRBV30 and TRBJ1-6, with 10 bases lining up with TRBD1. Trimming cost V 1 base and J 9 bases; bases outside gene matches: 3. This CDR3 region has 14 residues. Germline V gene sequence: CDR1 GTSNPN, CDR2 SVGIG (reference sequence). The CDR3 region has the DNA TGTGCCTGGAGTGGGACAGGGGGAATTTCACCCCTCCACTTT. Amino acid sequence: CAWSGTGGISPLHF.

This chain links TRBV19 with TRBJ1-2; 7 nucleotides line up with TRBD1. J lost 2 bases, V lost 10 bases, and 4 bases had no gene match. In germline, CDR1 is LNHDA, CDR2 SQIVND (reference sequence). CDR3 size: 12 residues. The CDR3 DNA follows: TGTGCCACAGGGGGGACCAACTATGGCTACACCTTC. As protein: CATGGTNYGYTF.

This chain uses TRBV6-5 with TRBJ1-3, with unresolved D. Germline CDR1 and CDR2: MNHEY and SVGAGI. Trimming cost V 0 bases and J 2 bases, with 11 bases left between them. The CDR3 extends over 16 amino acids. Here the CDR3 DNA reads TGTGCCAGCAGTTACTCTGGCGCCGGGACTGGAAACACCATATATTTT. Residues: CASSYSGAGTGNTIYF.

V usage is TRBV28 and J usage is TRBJ1-1; 7 nucleotides align to TRBD1. Germline trimming cut 6 bases from V and 5 bases from J; bases unmatched to any gene: 6. This CDR3 has 13 residues. The V gene's germline CDR1 is MDHEN and CDR2 SYDVKM. The CDR3: CASRPGQLTEAFF. CDR3 DNA sequence: TGTGCCAGCAGGCCGGGACAGCTAACTGAAGCTTTCTTT.

The chain is built from TRBV7-9 and TRBJ1-4, with TRBD1 matching over 7 bases. The CDR3 length is 13 residues. After removal of 4 bases from V and 6 bases from J, the junction contained 2 bases not matched to a gene. Germline V gene lookup returns CDR1 SEHNR and CDR2 FQNEAQ (reference sequence). The CDR3 DNA is TGTGCCAGCAGCTCCCAGGGGGATGAAAAACTGTTTTTT. As protein: CASSSQGDEKLFF.

The chain couples TRBV21-1 to TRBJ2-7; TRBD2 is taken as the D call from the table, unchecked against the DNA. TRBV21-1 represents a pseudogene. The CDR3 has 17 amino acids. The CDR3 region is CASSKAGRGAISHEQYF. CDR3 nucleotides: TGTGCCAGCAGCAAAGCGGGGAGGGGGGCGATTTCCCACGAGCAGTACTTC.

Remarks on this clone: The germline gene is not matched at one end of the junction; a read error may be the cause. This chain links TRBV7-2 with TRBJ1-1; a possible D gene is TRBD1 (5 bases). Germline CDR1 and CDR2: SGHTA and FQGNSA. The CDR3 spans 14 residues. DNA for the CDR3: TGTGCCAGCAGCTTAGGCCCGGGACGGTTGTCAGTGATCTTT. It yields the protein CASSLGPGRLSVIF.

The gene calls are TRBV7-2 and TRBJ2-1; TRBD2 agrees at 8 bases. The length of the CDR3 is 17 residues. Losses at the gene ends were 1 base for V and 2 bases for J; bases not matched to a gene: 7. Germline V lookup: CDR1 SGHTA, CDR2 FQGNSA. The CDR3, as DNA: TGTGCCAGCAGCTTAGTTCGGGGTAGCGGGACCTACAATGAGCAGTTCTTC. This encodes CASSLVRGSGTYNEQFF.

This chain links TRBV5-1 with TRBJ2-1; D perhaps matches TRBD2 (5 bases). V lost 0 bases, J lost 4 bases, and 5 bases lay in between. The germline CDR1 and CDR2 sequences are SGHRS and YFSETQ. This CDR3 contains 13 residues. CDR3 sequence (DNA): TGCGCCAGCAGCTTGGGACTATACAATGAGCAGTTCTTC. It yields the protein CASSLGLYNEQFF.

There are a few counts of this clone. The chain carries TRBV5-1 and TRBJ1-4, with unresolved D. Per the germline V gene, CDR1 is SGHRS and CDR2 is YFSETQ. V was pared by 4 bases and J by 8 bases, with 12 bases between. This CDR3 spans 13 amino acids. The DNA for the CDR3 is TGCGCCAGCAGCATGGGCCCTGGGGAAAAACTGTTTTTT. Protein: CASSMGPGEKLFF.

The V gene is TRBV4-2, the J gene TRBJ1-3; unclear D gene. There are 15 residues in the CDR3. Germline CDR1 is LGHNA and CDR2 is YNFKEQ. Trimming stripped 0 bases from V and 7 bases from J, with 13 bases between. CDR3 nucleotides: TGTGCCAGCAGCCAAGATCCCAGTCAGCGTAACACCATATATTTT. Protein: CASSQDPSQRNTIYF.

V gene TRBV5-4 combines with J gene TRBJ2-2; 10 nucleotides match TRBD1. The CDR3 consists of 16 residues. The ends lost 6 bases at V and 7 bases at J; junction bases unmatched: 12. CDR1 is SGHNT, CDR2 YYREEE, per germline (reference sequence). CDR3 sequence: CASKLGTGDRNGELFF. The CDR3 DNA follows: TGTGCCAGCAAACTAGGGACAGGGGATAGGAACGGGGAGCTGTTTTTT.

This clone was detected once. The gene calls are TRBV7-9 and TRBJ2-3, with TRBD2 matching over 12 bases. Per the germline V gene, CDR1 is SEHNR and CDR2 is FQNEAQ (reference sequence). The CDR3 extends over 16 amino acids. The V gene end was trimmed by 5 bases and the J gene end by 1 base; junction bases not matched to a gene: 4. CDR3 residues: CASSVTSGRRTDTQYF. The DNA of the CDR3 is TGTGCCAGCAGCGTTACTAGCGGGAGGCGCACAGATACGCAGTATTTT.

The chain is built from TRBV2 and TRBJ2-6; D gene unclear. The CDR3 covers 13 residues. Trimming stripped 8 bases from V and 3 bases from J, with 8 bases between. CDR1 SNHLY and CDR2 FYNNEI come from the germline V gene. The CDR3 region is CASLVLGANVLTF. CDR3 nucleotides: TGTGCCAGCCTGGTTCTTGGGGCCAACGTCCTGACTTTC.

This clone was observed a few times. The chain is built from TRBV7-2 and TRBJ2-1, with D perhaps TRBD1 or TRBD2 (5 bases each). This CDR3 is 14 amino acids long. Germline CDR1 is SGHTA and CDR2 is FQGNSA. V was trimmed by 4 bases and J by 9 bases, leaving 16 bases between them. The CDR3 is CASSSAVRQGEQFF. DNA for the CDR3: TGTGCCAGCAGCTCAGCGGTGCGGCAGGGTGAGCAGTTCTTC.